Presented here are 26 T cell receptor beta chains from one specimen sequenced in a study of shared clonotypes between healthy human individuals. Profiled with immunoSEQ multiplex PCR; TCRdb holds only in-frame clones, not every one. This table has about 2.1 million clones, about 93% appearing once. In the naive CD8 group, cells lacked CD45RO and were positively selected for CCR7, so terminally differentiated effector memory CD45RA+ cells were left out. The sequenced material came from naive CD8+ T cells from PBMCs. All receptors come from a man younger than 35 in good health. Some clones in this sample may be carry-over from other donors' samples.

The chain has TRBV7-8 and TRBJ1-5; 8 nucleotides line up with TRBD1. The V gene end was trimmed by 5 bases and the J gene end by 4 bases; junction bases not matched to a gene: 7. This CDR3 is 15 amino acids long. The germline V gene has CDR1 SGHVS and CDR2 FQNEAQ. CDR3: CASSPTGGINQPQHF. As DNA, the CDR3 is TGTGCCAGCAGCCCCACAGGGGGGATAAATCAGCCCCAGCATTTT.

The chain recombines TRBV27 with TRBJ2-1; 8 bases align to TRBD2. The CDR3 totals 14 residues. J was trimmed by 7 bases and V by 6 bases; bases with no gene match: 8. Germline CDR1 reads MNHEY; CDR2 reads SMNVEV (reference sequence). The CDR3 DNA follows: TGTGCCAGCAGACCGGGGGGGGCGGGGAATGAGCAGTTCTTC. Translated, it gives CASRPGGAGNEQFF.

The rearrangement uses TRBV6-5 and TRBJ2-7; the D is unclear. Germline V gene lookup returns CDR1 MNHEY and CDR2 SVGAGI. The germline V and J ends were trimmed by 3 bases and 3 bases, with 15 bases remaining between them. There are 15 residues in the CDR3. CDR3 nucleotides: TGTGCCAGCAGTTATCAGCAAGGCAGACGCTACGAGCAGTACTTC. This sequence encodes CASSYQQGRRYEQYF.

The V call is TRBV5-1, the J call TRBJ2-2; a possible D gene is TRBD1 (6 bases). The CDR3 extends over 15 amino acids. CDR1 is SGHRS, CDR2 YFSETQ, per germline. Trimming took off 7 bases at V and 5 bases at J, with 18 bases between the two ends. The CDR3 loop is CASGPPGHLTGELFF. The CDR3, as DNA: TGCGCCAGCGGTCCCCCGGGACACTTAACCGGGGAGCTGTTTTTT. The entire variable domain, with the rest obtained from reference TRBV5-1 and TRBJ2-2, is as follows: KAGVTQTPRYLIKTRGQQVTLSCSPISGHRSVSWYQQTPGQGLQFLFEYFSETQRNKGNFPGRFSGRQFSNSRSEMNVSTLELGDSALYLCASGPPGHLTGELFFGEGSRLTVL.

The chain employs TRBV4-3 and TRBJ1-3; TRBD1 might be the D (5 bases). The V end was cut by 0 bases, the J end by 4 bases, with 13 bases between. The germline V gene has CDR1 LGHNA and CDR2 YSLEER. The CDR3 is 16 amino acids. CDR3 DNA sequence: TGCGCCAGCAGCCAAGATCACGCAGGGTCCGGAAACACCATATATTTT. Translation gives CASSQDHAGSGNTIYF.

V and J are TRBV6-5 and TRBJ2-1; 13 bases agree with TRBD2. Per germline, CDR1 MNHEY and CDR2 SVGAGI. The trim removed 6 bases at V and 5 bases at J, leaving 4 bases unmatched. This CDR3 contains 15 residues. CDR3 amino acids: CASRSGTSGNNEQFF. CDR3 sequence (DNA): TGTGCCAGCAGGTCCGGGACTAGCGGGAACAATGAGCAGTTCTTC.

The chain links TRBV7-9 to TRBJ2-7, with D unresolved. Germline CDR1 reads SEHNR; CDR2 reads FQNEAQ (reference sequence). V shed 5 bases and J shed 2 bases, with 16 bases lying between them. The CDR3 has 15 amino acids. CDR3 DNA: TGTGCCAGCAGCATGGACCCCGCCCCCCCCTACGAGCAGTACTTC. This translates into CASSMDPAPPYEQYF.

In regard to this clone: The sample holds other DNA sequences that translate to the same CDR3. CDR3 bases: TGCAGCGTTGAATGGGAGACCCAGTACTTC. Its protein product is CSVEWETQYF. The V call is TRBV29-1, the J call TRBJ2-5; D is unclear. The CDR3 covers 10 residues. Germline V CDR1 and CDR2: SQVTM, ANQGSEA. The V and J ends lost 2 bases and 5 bases respectively, with 3 bases between them.

This rearrangement joins TRBV7-8 to TRBJ2-5; 12 bases line up with TRBD2. Germline lookup yields CDR1 SGHVS and CDR2 FQNEAQ. The CDR3 consists of 17 residues. The J segment lost 4 bases and the V segment lost 1 base, leaving 7 bases of the junction unmatched. In DNA, the CDR3 is TGTGCCAGCAGCTTAGGGCTAGCGGGAGGGTTCGGAGAGACCCAGTACTTC. It encodes CASSLGLAGGFGETQYF.

This rearrangement joins TRBV7-3 to TRBJ2-3, with 11 nucleotides matching TRBD2. V lost 4 bases to trimming and J lost 2 bases; unmatched junction nucleotides: 8. Looked up from germline, CDR1 is SGHTA and CDR2 is FQGTGA. The CDR3 loop spans 17 amino acids. The CDR3: CASSSIPGLAATDTQYF. CDR3 bases: TGTGCCAGCAGCTCTATTCCGGGACTAGCGGCCACAGATACGCAGTATTTT.

The chain uses TRBV27 and TRBJ2-2, with 7 nucleotides matching TRBD1. J lost 3 bases, V lost 7 bases, and 8 bases had no gene match. Germline V lookup: CDR1 MNHEY, CDR2 SMNVEV (reference sequence). The CDR3 spans 15 residues. The CDR3 sequence is CASMRRGQDTGELFF. The CDR3 coding sequence is TGTGCCAGCATGCGTAGGGGGCAAGACACCGGGGAGCTGTTTTTT.

In DNA, the CDR3 is TGCAGCGTTGAAGGTGGACAGGGGGTAAGCTATGGCTACACCTTC. Translation gives CSVEGGQGVSYGYTF. The chain couples TRBV29-1 to TRBJ1-2; TRBD1 matches at 10 bases. The junction had 6 bases not matched to a gene; V was cut back by 1 base and J by 4 bases. CDR1 SQVTM and CDR2 ANQGSEA come from the germline V gene. The CDR3 has 15 residues. The entire variable domain, with the rest obtained from reference TRBV29-1 and TRBJ1-2, is as follows: SAVISQKPSRDICQRGTSLTIQCQVDSQVTMMFWYRQQPGQSLTLIATANQGSEATYESGFVIDKFPISRPNLTFSTLTVSNMSPEDSSIYLCSVEGGQGVSYGYTFGSGTRLTVV.

This clone came up once. This same CDR3 is encoded by further DNA sequences in the sample. The chain uses TRBV29-1 and TRBJ2-7; possible D gene TRBD1, 7 bases. V lost 0 bases and J 0 bases, leaving 9 bases between the germline ends. CDR1 and CDR2 (germline): SQVTM, ANQGSEA. CDR3 length: 14 residues. CDR3 region: CSVEEQGGSYEQYF. As DNA, the CDR3 is TGCAGCGTTGAAGAGCAGGGGGGCTCCTACGAGCAGTACTTC.

This CDR3 is CASSLGLAGAYNEQFF. The DNA for the CDR3 is TGTGCCAGCAGCTTAGGACTAGCGGGAGCTTACAATGAGCAGTTCTTC. This chain uses TRBV7-8 with TRBJ2-1, with 12 bases lining up with TRBD2. Germline CDR1 is SGHVS and CDR2 is FQNEAQ. The length of the CDR3 is 16 residues. After removal of 1 base from V and 4 bases from J, the junction contained 2 bases not matched to a gene.

The CDR3 DNA reads as TGTGCCAGCAGGCGACTAGCGTCCGCGGATACGCAGTATTTT. This translates into CASRRLASADTQYF. The V call is TRBV6-4, the J call TRBJ2-3; TRBD2 matches 8 bases. This CDR3 is built from 14 residues. V shed 6 bases and J 6 bases; nucleotides not matched to a gene: 8. Germline values: CDR1 MRHNA, CDR2 SNTAGT.

The chain recombines TRBV9 with TRBJ2-5, with TRBD2 matching 7 bases. Germline trimming cut 3 bases from V and 2 bases from J; bases unmatched to any gene: 4. Germline-derived CDR1 and CDR2 are SGDLS and YYNGEE. This CDR3 is built from 14 residues. The CDR3 loop is CASSGGGSQETQYF. As DNA, the CDR3 is TGTGCCAGCAGCGGTGGCGGGAGTCAAGAGACCCAGTACTTC. The complete variable domain, with remaining parts taken from reference TRBV9 and TRBJ2-5, reads DSGVTQTPKHLITATGQRVTLRCSPRSGDLSVYWYQQSLDQGLQFLIQYYNGEERAKGNILERFSAQQFPDLHSELNLSSLELGDSALYFCASSGGGSQETQYFGPGTRLLVL.

This sequence joins TRBV7-9 and TRBJ2-6; D remains unclear. This CDR3 is built from 15 residues. Trimming removed 5 bases from V and 2 bases from J, with 10 bases in between. Germline V lookup: CDR1 SEHNR, CDR2 FQNEAQ (reference sequence). DNA for the CDR3: TGTGCCAGCAGCCAACGGCTTCCTGGGGCCAACGTCCTGACTTTC. Its protein is CASSQRLPGANVLTF. Looking up the rest from reference TRBV7-9 and TRBJ2-6 gives the full variable domain: DTGVSQNPRHKITKRGQNVTFRCDPISEHNRLYWYRQTLGQGPEFLTYFQNEAQLEKSRLLSDRFSAERPKGSFSTLEIQRTEQGDSAMYLCASSQRLPGANVLTFGAGSRLTVL.

V and J are TRBV28 and TRBJ2-3; 9 nucleotides align to TRBD1. The CDR3 has 15 residues. The germline gives CDR1 MDHEN, CDR2 SYDVKM. V was pared by 6 bases and J by 5 bases, with 9 bases of the junction left unmatched. The CDR3 here is CASRHTGGAGDTQYF. In nucleotides, the CDR3 is TGTGCCAGCAGACATACAGGGGGCGCGGGAGATACGCAGTATTTT.

The rearrangement uses TRBV2 and TRBJ2-1; 7 bases agree with TRBD2. This CDR3 spans 14 amino acids. V shed 6 bases and J 3 bases; nucleotides not matched to a gene: 5. Germline V gene data show CDR1 as SNHLY and CDR2 as FYNNEI. The CDR3 loop reads CASRGGRSYNEQFF. In nucleotides, the CDR3 is TGTGCCAGCAGGGGAGGGCGGAGCTACAATGAGCAGTTCTTC.

This clone was seen once. The rearrangement joins TRBV27 to TRBJ1-2; 8 positions match TRBD1. The trim removed 6 bases at V and 8 bases at J, leaving 14 bases unmatched. This CDR3 region has 15 residues. Germline V gene data show CDR1 as MNHEY and CDR2 as SMNVEV (reference sequence). CDR3 amino acids: CASSPGAGGMSGYTF. The CDR3 DNA is TGTGCCAGCAGCCCCGGGGCAGGGGGCATGAGCGGCTACACCTTC.

The rearrangement joins TRBV9 to TRBJ2-3, with D perhaps given as TRBD1 or TRBD2 (5 bases each). Trimming took 3 bases from V and 2 from J, leaving 13 bases between them. The germline CDR1 and CDR2 sequences are SGDLS and YYNGEE. This CDR3 contains 15 residues. CDR3 protein: CASSEGGGYTDTQYF. CDR3 nucleotides: TGTGCCAGCAGCGAGGGTGGGGGATACACAGATACGCAGTATTTT.

The J gene is TRBJ2-2, the V gene TRBV27; 10 bases map to TRBD2. The CDR3 is made up of 15 amino acids. From germline, CDR1 is MNHEY and CDR2 SMNVEV (reference sequence). The V gene end was trimmed by 5 bases and the J gene end by 5 bases; junction bases not matched to a gene: 5. The CDR3 nucleotides read TGTGCCAGCAGTACGGGACTAGCGCAGACCGGGGAGCTGTTTTTT. It codes for CASSTGLAQTGELFF.

This clone was counted a single time. The chain joins TRBV6-5 to TRBJ2-1; 7 bases map to TRBD1. Losses at the gene ends were 6 bases for V and 5 bases for J; bases not matched to a gene: 4. CDR3 length equals 13 residues. Per the germline V gene, CDR1 is MNHEY and CDR2 is SVGAGI. CDR3 sequence reads: CASRITGDNEQFF. The CDR3 DNA is TGTGCCAGCAGGATAACAGGGGACAATGAGCAGTTCTTC.

This chain links TRBV5-1 with TRBJ2-5, with TRBD2 matching over 10 bases. In germline, CDR1 is SGHRS, CDR2 YFSETQ. The junction had 11 bases not matched to a gene; V was cut back by 0 bases and J by 0 bases. This CDR3 contains 19 residues. The CDR3 DNA is TGCGCCAGCAGCTTGGTGGCTAGCGGGAGATTGGGGGACCAAGAGACCCAGTACTTC. This gives the protein CASSLVASGRLGDQETQYF.

The chain couples TRBV2 to TRBJ2-3; TRBD2 matches 12 bases. Germline V lookup: CDR1 SNHLY, CDR2 FYNNEI. J gave up 6 bases and V 1 base, and 11 bases lay outside the gene matches. The CDR3 consists of 18 residues. DNA of the CDR3: TGTGCCAGCAGTGAAGACCCTCCTGGTACTAGCGGGAGGGATACGCAGTATTTT. This codes for CASSEDPPGTSGRDTQYF.

The rearrangement uses TRBV27 and TRBJ2-7, with 8 bases aligning to TRBD2. The CDR3 spans 15 residues. V lost 2 bases to trimming and J lost 4 bases; unmatched junction nucleotides: 7. Germline CDR1 is MNHEY and CDR2 is SMNVEV (reference sequence). The CDR3 DNA reads as TGTGCCAGCAGTTTAGCGGGAGGTATCTATTACGAGCAGTACTTC. Translated: CASSLAGGIYYEQYF.